This TCR beta chain originates from a study of blood T cell repertoires in COVID-19. The overall study: Material from acute and convalescent COVID-19 was sourced from the United States, Italy and Spain. PBMCs, B-cell-depleted T cells, or T cells were the source of the cDNA or gDNA that made up the material.

The Seattle site enrolled patients during active infection and followed them longitudinally. Profiled with immunoSEQ multiplex PCR; TCRdb holds only in-frame clones, not every one. The repertoire holds about 210,000 clones, with roughly 82% as singletons. Sequenced material: peripheral blood. The sequence came from a woman aged 55-70 years with COVID-19, enrolled during active disease.

The CDR3 nucleotides read TGTGCCAGCAGTTTGGGGGGTGCGACGAGCGAGCAGTACGTC. As protein: CASSLGGATSEQYV. The genes are TRBV28 and TRBJ2-7, with D possibly being TRBD2 (6 bases). The CDR3 totals 14 residues. V lost 3 bases and J 6 bases, leaving 15 bases between the germline ends. From germline, CDR1 is MDHEN and CDR2 SYDVKM.